This TCR beta chain was captured in a study of neurological immune-mediated disorders. This clonotype was observed at least ten times. A single run covered 15-18 subjects with over 160 million TCR-beta sequences. TCRdb passed the 5' RACE reads through MiXCR, listing each CDR3 protein once. The repertoire holds about 87,000 distinct CDR3 sequences, with under 4.5% as singletons. This CDR3 region has 14 residues. The ends were cut back, 7 bases at V and 4 bases at J, with 14 bases in the middle. The receptor's source is a woman aged 45-59 years with multiple sclerosis. The sequencing input was PBMCs. V is TRBV12-3 or TRBV12-4 and J is TRBJ2-1, with D perhaps assigned TRBD1 or TRBD2 (5 bases each). In nucleotides, the CDR3 is TGTGCCAGCAACCATGGGGGTTTTTACAATGAGCAGTTCTTC. Translation gives CASNHGGFYNEQFF.